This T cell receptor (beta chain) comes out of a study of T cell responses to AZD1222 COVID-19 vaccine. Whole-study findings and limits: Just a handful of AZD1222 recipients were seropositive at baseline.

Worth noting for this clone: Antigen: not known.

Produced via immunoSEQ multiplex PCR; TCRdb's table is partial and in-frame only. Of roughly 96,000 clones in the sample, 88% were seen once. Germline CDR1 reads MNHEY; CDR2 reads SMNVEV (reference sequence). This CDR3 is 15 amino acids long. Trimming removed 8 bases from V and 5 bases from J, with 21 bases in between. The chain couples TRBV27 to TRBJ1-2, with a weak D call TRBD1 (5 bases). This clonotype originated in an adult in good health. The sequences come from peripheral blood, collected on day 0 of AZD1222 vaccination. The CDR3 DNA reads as TGTGCCAGCGGTGGGACCGCGTATGCCGCTTATGGCTACACCTTC. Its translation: CASGGTAYAAYGYTF.